This TCR beta chain was captured in a study of PD-1 blockade in classical Hodgkin lymphoma. The table came from immunoSEQ multiplex PCR; TCRdb's copy has only in-frame clones and leaves some out. The sample records 9,500 to 10,000 clones, 65% to 75% being singletons. As for time point: cycle 4 day 1 (C4D1), after more than five weeks of nivolumab. Exposure to brentuximab vedotin varied, and each patient had relapsed following autologous stem cell transplantation. Thawed PBMCs supplied CD8+ T cells via magnetic negative selection. Germline CDR1 reads SGHVS; CDR2 reads FNYEAQ. V shed 1 base and J shed 3 bases, with 9 bases lying between them. The CDR3 consists of 14 residues.

The TCR sequence derives from a human donor with classical Hodgkin lymphoma. The specimen was CD8+ T cells from blood, collected before the fourth cycle of nivolumab. The rearrangement uses TRBV7-6 and TRBJ1-1; D possibly corresponds to TRBD1 (5 bases). The CDR3 DNA follows: TGTGCCAGCAGCTTAGGAGGGGCGGACACTGAAGCTTTCTTT. It yields the protein CASSLGGADTEAFF.